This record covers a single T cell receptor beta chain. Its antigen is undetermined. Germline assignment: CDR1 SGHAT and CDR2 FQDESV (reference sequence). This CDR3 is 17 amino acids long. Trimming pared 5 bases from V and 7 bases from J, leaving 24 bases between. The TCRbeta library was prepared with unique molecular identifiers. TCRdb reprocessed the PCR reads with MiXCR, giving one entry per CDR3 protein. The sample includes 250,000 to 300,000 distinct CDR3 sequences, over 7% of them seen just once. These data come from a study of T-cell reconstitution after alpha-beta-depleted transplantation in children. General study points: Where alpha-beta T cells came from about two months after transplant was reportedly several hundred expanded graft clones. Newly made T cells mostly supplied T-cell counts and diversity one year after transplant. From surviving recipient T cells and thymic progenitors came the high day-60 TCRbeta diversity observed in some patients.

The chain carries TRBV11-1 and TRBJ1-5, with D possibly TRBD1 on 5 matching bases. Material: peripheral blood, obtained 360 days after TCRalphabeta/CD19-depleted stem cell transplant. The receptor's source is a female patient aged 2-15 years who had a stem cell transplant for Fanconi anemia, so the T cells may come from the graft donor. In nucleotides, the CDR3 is TGTGCCAGCAGCCCCCATATGGTGGGACGCTCGGAACAGCCCCAGCATTTT. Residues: CASSPHMVGRSEQPQHF.